This TCR beta chain comes out of a study of response to subunit inactivated influenza vaccine. Study-wide results and limits: Each seasonal flu vaccination may recruit only limited new T cells, authors suggested.

In TCRdb, the RT-PCR reads were re-called with MiXCR into one record per CDR3 protein. The table includes about 190,000 distinct CDR3 sequences, 14% detected once. In the case of this clonotype: The antigen is not known.

This specimen was CD8+ T cells sorted from PBMCs, taken around 5 days after vaccination. This receptor was obtained from a man between 45 and 60 years old who received an inactivated influenza vaccine.

CDR3 sequence: CASSYVGTGANGELFF. CDR3 coding DNA: TGTGCCAGCAGTTACGTAGGGACAGGGGCCAACGGGGAGCTGTTTTTT. The rearrangement uses TRBV6-5 and TRBJ2-2; 10 positions agree with TRBD1. The junction had 7 bases not matched to a gene; V was cut back by 2 bases and J by 7 bases. The CDR3 loop spans 16 amino acids. Germline V gene sequence: CDR1 MNHEY, CDR2 SVGAGI.